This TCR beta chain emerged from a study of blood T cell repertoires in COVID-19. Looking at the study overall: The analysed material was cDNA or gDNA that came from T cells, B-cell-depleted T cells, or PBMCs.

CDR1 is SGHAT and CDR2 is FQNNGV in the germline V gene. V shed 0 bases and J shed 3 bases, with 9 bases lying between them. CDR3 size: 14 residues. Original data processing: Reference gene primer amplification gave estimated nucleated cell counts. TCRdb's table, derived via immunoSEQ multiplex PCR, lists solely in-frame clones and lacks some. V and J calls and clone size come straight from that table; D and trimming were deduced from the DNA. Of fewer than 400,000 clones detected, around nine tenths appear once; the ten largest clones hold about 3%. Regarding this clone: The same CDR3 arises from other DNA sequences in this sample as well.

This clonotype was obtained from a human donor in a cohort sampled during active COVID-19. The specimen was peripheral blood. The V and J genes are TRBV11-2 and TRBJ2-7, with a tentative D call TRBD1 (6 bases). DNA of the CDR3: TGTGCCAGCAGCTTAGATCCAGGGGACTACGAGCAGTACTTC. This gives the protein CASSLDPGDYEQYF.